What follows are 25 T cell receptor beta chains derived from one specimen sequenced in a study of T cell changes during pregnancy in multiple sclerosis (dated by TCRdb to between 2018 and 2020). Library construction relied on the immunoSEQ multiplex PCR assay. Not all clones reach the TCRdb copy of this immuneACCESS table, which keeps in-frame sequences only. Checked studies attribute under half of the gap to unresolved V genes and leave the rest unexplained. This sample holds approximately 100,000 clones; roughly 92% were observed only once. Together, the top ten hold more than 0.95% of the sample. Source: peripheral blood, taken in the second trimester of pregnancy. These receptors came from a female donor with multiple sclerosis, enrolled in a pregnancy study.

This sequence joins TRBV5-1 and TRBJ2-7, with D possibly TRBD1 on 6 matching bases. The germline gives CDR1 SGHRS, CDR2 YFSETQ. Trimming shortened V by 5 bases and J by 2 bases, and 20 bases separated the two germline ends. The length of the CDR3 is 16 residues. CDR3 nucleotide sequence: TGCGCCAGCAGAAATACCCAGGGGAAGACCCCCTACGAGCAGTACTTC. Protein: CASRNTQGKTPYEQYF.

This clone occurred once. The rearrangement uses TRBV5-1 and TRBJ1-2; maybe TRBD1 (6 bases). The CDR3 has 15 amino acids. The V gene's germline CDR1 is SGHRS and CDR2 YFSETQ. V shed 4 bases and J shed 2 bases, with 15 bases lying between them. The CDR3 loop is CASSLHGTYNYGYTF. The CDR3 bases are TGCGCCAGCAGCCTACACGGGACATACAACTATGGCTACACCTTC.

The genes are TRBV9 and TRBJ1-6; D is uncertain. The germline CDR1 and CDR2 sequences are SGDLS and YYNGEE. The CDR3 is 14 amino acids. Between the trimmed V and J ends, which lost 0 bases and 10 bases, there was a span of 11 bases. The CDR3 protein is CASSVGASGSPLHF. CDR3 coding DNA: TGTGCCAGCAGCGTAGGGGCCTCGGGGTCACCCCTCCACTTT.

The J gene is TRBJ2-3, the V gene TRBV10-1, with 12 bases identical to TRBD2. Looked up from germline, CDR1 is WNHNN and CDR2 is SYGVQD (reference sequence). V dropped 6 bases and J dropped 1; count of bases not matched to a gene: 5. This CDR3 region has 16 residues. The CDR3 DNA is TGCGCCAGCAGCCTAGCGGGAGGGCCTGGCACAGATACGCAGTATTTT. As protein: CASSLAGGPGTDTQYF.

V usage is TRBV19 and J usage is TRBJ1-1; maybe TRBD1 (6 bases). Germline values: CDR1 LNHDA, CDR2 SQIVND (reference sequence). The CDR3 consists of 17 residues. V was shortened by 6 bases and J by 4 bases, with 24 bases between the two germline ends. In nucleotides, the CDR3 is TGTGCCAGTAGAAGTCGTGTCTCGGGGGGCTACGGCACTGAAGCTTTCTTT. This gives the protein CASRSRVSGGYGTEAFF.

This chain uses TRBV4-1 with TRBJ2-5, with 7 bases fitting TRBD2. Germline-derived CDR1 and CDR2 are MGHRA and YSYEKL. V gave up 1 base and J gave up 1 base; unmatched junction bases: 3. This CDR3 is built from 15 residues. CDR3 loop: CASSQASGIQETQYF. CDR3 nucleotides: TGCGCCAGCAGCCAAGCTAGCGGTATCCAAGAGACCCAGTACTTC.

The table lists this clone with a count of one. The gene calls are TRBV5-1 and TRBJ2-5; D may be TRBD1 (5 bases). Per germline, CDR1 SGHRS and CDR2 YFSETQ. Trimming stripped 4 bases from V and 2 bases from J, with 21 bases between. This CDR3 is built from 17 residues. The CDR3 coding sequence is TGCGCCAGCAGCCCCCAGAGAAAACAGGACGTTCAAGAGACCCAGTACTTC. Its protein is CASSPQRKQDVQETQYF. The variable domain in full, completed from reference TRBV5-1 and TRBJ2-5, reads KAGVTQTPRYLIKTRGQQVTLSCSPISGHRSVSWYQQTPGQGLQFLFEYFSETQRNKGNFPGRFSGRQFSNSRSEMNVSTLELGDSALYLCASSPQRKQDVQETQYFGPGTRLLVL.

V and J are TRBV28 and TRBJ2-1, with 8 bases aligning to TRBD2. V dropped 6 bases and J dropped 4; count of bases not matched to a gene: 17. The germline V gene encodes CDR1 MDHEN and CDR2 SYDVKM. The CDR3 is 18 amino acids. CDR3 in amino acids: CASSSLSLTGGMYNEQFF. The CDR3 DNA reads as TGTGCCAGCAGCTCCTTGTCCCTTACGGGAGGGATGTACAATGAGCAGTTCTTC.

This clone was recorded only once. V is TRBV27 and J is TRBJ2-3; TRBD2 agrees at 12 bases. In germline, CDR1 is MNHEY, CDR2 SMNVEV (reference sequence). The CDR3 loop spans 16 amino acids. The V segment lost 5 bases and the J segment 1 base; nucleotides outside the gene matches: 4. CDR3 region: CASSQLAGGRTDTQYF. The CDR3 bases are TGTGCCAGCAGTCAACTAGCGGGGGGCCGCACAGATACGCAGTATTTT.

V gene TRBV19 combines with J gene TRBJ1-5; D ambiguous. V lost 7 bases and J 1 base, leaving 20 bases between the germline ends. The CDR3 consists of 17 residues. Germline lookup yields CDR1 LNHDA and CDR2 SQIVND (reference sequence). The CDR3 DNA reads TGTGCCAGTAACTCTATAGGAGGGCCTGGGAGCAATCAGCCCCAGCATTTT. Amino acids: CASNSIGGPGSNQPQHF.

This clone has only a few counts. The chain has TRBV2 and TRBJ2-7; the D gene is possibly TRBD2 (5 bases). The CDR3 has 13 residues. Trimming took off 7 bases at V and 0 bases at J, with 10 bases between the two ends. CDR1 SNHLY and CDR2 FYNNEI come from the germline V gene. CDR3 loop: CASNGLSSYEQYF. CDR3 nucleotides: TGTGCCAGCAACGGACTCAGCTCCTACGAGCAGTACTTC. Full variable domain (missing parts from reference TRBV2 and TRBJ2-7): EPEVTQTPSHQVTQMGQEVILRCVPISNHLYFYWYRQILGQKVEFLVSFYNNEISEKSEIFDDQFSVERPDGSNFTLKIRSTKLEDSAMYFCASNGLSSYEQYFGPGTRLTVT.

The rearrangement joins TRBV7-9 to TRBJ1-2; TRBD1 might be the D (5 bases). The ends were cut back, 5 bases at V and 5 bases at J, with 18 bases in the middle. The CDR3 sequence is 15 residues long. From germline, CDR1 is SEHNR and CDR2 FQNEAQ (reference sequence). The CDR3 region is CASSPTPTGLYGYTF. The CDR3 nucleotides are TGTGCCAGCAGCCCCACACCAACAGGCCTGTATGGCTACACCTTC.

The CDR3 protein is CAIGTGQPQHF. The CDR3 region has the DNA TGTGCCATAGGGACAGGCCAGCCCCAGCATTTT. J is TRBJ1-5 and V is TRBV6-1, with 8 bases matching TRBD1. Germline CDR1 reads MNHNS; CDR2 reads SASEGT. V was clipped by 10 bases and J by 7 bases; unmatched bases: 3. The CDR3 covers 11 residues.

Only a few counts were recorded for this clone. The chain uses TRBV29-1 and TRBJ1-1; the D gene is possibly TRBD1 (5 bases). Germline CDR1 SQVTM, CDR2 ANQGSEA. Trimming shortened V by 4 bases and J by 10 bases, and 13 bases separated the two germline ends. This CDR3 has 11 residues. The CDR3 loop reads CSVVRTGGAFF. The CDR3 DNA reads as TGCAGCGTTGTAAGGACGGGGGGAGCTTTCTTT. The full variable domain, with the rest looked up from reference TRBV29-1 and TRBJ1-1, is SAVISQKPSRDICQRGTSLTIQCQVDSQVTMMFWYRQQPGQSLTLIATANQGSEATYESGFVIDKFPISRPNLTFSTLTVSNMSPEDSSIYLCSVVRTGGAFFGQGTRLTVV.

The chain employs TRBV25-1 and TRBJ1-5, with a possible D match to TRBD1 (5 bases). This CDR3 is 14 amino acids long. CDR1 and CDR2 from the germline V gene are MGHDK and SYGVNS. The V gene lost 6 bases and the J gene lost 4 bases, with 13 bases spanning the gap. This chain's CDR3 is CASSPQGSNQPQHF. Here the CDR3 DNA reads TGTGCCAGCAGCCCCCAGGGCTCAAATCAGCCCCAGCATTTT.

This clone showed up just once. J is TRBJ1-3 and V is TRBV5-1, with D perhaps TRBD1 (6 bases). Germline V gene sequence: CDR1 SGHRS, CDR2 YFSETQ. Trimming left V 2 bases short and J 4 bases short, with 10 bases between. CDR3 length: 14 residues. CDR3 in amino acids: CASSFTGRGNTIYF. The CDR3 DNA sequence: TGCGCCAGCAGCTTTACAGGGCGCGGAAACACCATATATTTT.

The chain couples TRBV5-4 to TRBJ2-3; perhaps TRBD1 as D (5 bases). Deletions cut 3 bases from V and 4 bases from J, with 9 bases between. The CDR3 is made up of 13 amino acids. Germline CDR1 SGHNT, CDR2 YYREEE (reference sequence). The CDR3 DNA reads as TGTGCCAGCAGCTCCCAGGGTTCAGATACGCAGTATTTT. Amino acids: CASSSQGSDTQYF.

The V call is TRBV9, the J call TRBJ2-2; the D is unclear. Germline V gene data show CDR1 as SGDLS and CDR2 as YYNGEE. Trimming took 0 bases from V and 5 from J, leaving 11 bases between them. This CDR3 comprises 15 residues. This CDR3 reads CASSVVPDFTGELFF. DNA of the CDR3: TGTGCCAGCAGCGTAGTTCCCGACTTTACCGGGGAGCTGTTTTTT.

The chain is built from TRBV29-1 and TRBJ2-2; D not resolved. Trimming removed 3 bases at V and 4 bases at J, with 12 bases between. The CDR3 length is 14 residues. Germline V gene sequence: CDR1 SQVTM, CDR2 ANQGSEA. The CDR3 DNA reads TGCAGCGTTGAGGCTACGCGAGGCACCGGGGAGCTGTTTTTT. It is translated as CSVEATRGTGELFF.

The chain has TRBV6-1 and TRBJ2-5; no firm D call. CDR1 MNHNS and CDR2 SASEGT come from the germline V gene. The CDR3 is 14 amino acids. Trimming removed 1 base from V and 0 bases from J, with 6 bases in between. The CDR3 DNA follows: TGTGCCAGCAGTGAAGGGCCGTACCAAGAGACCCAGTACTTC. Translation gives CASSEGPYQETQYF.

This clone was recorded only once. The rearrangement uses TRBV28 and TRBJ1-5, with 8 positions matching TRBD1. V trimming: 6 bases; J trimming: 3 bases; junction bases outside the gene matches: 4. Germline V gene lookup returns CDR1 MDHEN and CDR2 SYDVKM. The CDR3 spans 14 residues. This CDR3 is CASRSTGDNQPQHF. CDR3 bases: TGTGCCAGCAGATCGACAGGGGACAATCAGCCCCAGCATTTT.

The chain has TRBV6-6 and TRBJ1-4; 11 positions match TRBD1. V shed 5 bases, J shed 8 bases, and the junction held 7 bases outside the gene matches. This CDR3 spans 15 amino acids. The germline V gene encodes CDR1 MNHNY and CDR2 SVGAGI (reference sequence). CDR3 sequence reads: CASSMGQGVDEKLFF. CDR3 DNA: TGTGCCAGCAGTATGGGACAGGGGGTAGACGAAAAACTGTTTTTT.

CDR3 residues: CASTSGTSSYEQYF. CDR3 bases: TGTGCCAGCACCTCCGGGACAAGCTCCTACGAGCAGTACTTC. The rearrangement uses TRBV28 and TRBJ2-7, with D possibly being TRBD1 (6 bases). This CDR3 is built from 14 residues. Germline CDR1 and CDR2: MDHEN and SYDVKM. V was cut by 7 bases and J by 0 bases, with 13 bases left in between.

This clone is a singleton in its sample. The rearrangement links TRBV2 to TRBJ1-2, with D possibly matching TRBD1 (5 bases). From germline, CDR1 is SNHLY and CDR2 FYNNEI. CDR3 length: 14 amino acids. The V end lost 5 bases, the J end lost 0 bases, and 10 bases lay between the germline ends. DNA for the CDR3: TGTGCCAGCAGTAACCGACAGACTAACTATGGCTACACCTTC. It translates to CASSNRQTNYGYTF.

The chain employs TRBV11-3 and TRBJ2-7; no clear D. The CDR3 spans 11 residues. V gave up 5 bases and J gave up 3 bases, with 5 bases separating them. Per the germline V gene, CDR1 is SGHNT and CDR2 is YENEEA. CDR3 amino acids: CASSPNYEQYF. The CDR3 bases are TGTGCCAGCAGCCCCAACTACGAGCAGTACTTC.